The clone carrying this TCR beta chain was recorded a few times. This entry belongs to a study of PD-L1 blockade in urothelial cancer. At the level of the study: The patients' atezolizumab therapy, 1,200 mg intravenously every 3 weeks, started in about 2014. Per blood sample, T cells had a median of roughly 150,000.

The time point: pretreatment peripheral blood. The CDR3 covers 16 residues. With 7 bases clipped from V and 4 bases from J, the junction kept 12 bases outside the gene matches. Germline V lookup: CDR1 MNHNY, CDR2 SVGAGI (reference sequence). Each PCR reaction had synthetic TCR analog templates spiked into it. TCRdb's table, derived via immunoSEQ multiplex PCR, lists solely in-frame clones and lacks some. The sample includes over 75,000 clones, roughly 90% of them seen just once. The chain uses TRBV6-6 and TRBJ1-2; 10 nucleotides match TRBD1. The specimen was PBMCs, collected around atezolizumab (anti-PD-L1) treatment. This receptor was obtained from a woman of 80 years or more with urothelial cancer. The CDR3 sequence is CASTQGGTGAGYGYTF. The DNA of the CDR3 is TGTGCCAGCACCCAAGGGGGGACAGGGGCTGGCTATGGCTACACCTTC.